These 19 T cell receptor beta chains originate from one sample sequenced in a study of blood T cell repertoires in COVID-19 (dated by TCRdb to 2020 to 2021). The receptor library was made with the immunoSEQ multiplex PCR assay. The source is immuneACCESS, and TCRdb retained only in-frame sequences with V and J called. Part of the clones is not carried over; for the studies checked, unresolved V genes explain less than half of this, and the remainder is unexplained. Here the sample has about 250,000 clones; approximately 90% occur a single time. 5% to 6.5% of the sample is held by the ten biggest clonotypes. Specimen: peripheral blood. These receptors all stem from a woman younger than 45 with COVID-19, enrolled during active disease.

This chain connects TRBV7-2 to TRBJ2-5; D is unclear. CDR1 and CDR2 (germline): SGHTA, FQGNSA. Trimming shortened V by 4 bases and J by 4 bases, and 10 bases separated the two germline ends. This CDR3 has 13 amino acids. The CDR3 reads CASSSKAGETQYF. For the CDR3, the DNA is TGTGCCAGCAGCTCTAAAGCTGGAGAGACCCAGTACTTC.

V gene TRBV30 combines with J gene TRBJ2-5, with D possibly being TRBD1 (6 bases). This CDR3 comprises 16 residues. CDR1 is GTSNPN and CDR2 is SVGIG in the germline V gene (reference sequence). The V and J ends lost 7 bases and 4 bases respectively, with 25 bases between them. The CDR3: CALEDRDKNWRETQYF. Here the CDR3 DNA reads TGTGCCTTAGAAGACCGGGACAAGAATTGGCGAGAGACCCAGTACTTC.

This clone was seen a handful of times. DNA for the CDR3: TGTGCCAGCAGCCGGGACAGCGAGAGATACGAGCAGTACTTC. Translation gives CASSRDSERYEQYF. The genes are TRBV11-2 and TRBJ2-7; 7 nucleotides line up with TRBD1. After removal of 5 bases from V and 4 bases from J, the junction contained 8 bases not matched to a gene. Per germline, CDR1 SGHAT and CDR2 FQNNGV. The CDR3 spans 14 residues. The full variable domain, in which reference TRBV11-2 and TRBJ2-7 provide the parts outside the CDR3, is EAGVAQSPRYKIIEKRQSVAFWCNPISGHATLYWYQQILGQGPKLLIQFQNNGVVDDSQLPKDRFSAERLKGVDSTLKIQPAKLEDSAVYLCASSRDSERYEQYFGPGTRLTVT.

In its sample, this clone was seen a few times. The chain recombines TRBV6-5 with TRBJ2-7; 10 bases align to TRBD2. The CDR3 extends over 15 amino acids. Germline CDR1 is MNHEY and CDR2 is SVGAGI. Trimming at V came to 2 bases and at J to 0 bases, leaving 1 base not matched to a gene. Written as DNA, the CDR3 is TGTGCCAGCAGTTACGCTAGCGGGAGCTCCTACGAGCAGTACTTC. This encodes CASSYASGSSYEQYF.

V is TRBV4-1 and J is TRBJ2-7; weak D call: TRBD1 (6 bases). V was pared by 1 base and J by 2 bases, with 18 bases between. CDR3 length: 17 amino acids. CDR1 and CDR2 from the germline V gene are MGHRA and YSYEKL. CDR3 region: CASSQGLVGTFPYEQYF. The CDR3 DNA follows: TGCGCCAGCAGCCAAGGACTTGTCGGGACATTCCCCTACGAGCAGTACTTC.

The chain links TRBV5-1 to TRBJ1-1; 8 bases agree with TRBD1. V shed 2 bases and J 0 bases; nucleotides not matched to a gene: 6. CDR3 size: 16 residues. The germline CDR1 and CDR2 sequences are SGHRS and YFSETQ. The CDR3, as DNA: TGCGCCAGCAGCTTTTACGGGACAGGTATGAACACTGAAGCTTTCTTT. It is translated as CASSFYGTGMNTEAFF.

This clone was seen once. This chain links TRBV11-3 with TRBJ2-4; 7 positions match TRBD1. Unmatched junction bases numbered 13, after V lost 2 bases and J lost 6 bases. The CDR3 length is 17 residues. Germline CDR1 and CDR2: SGHNT and YENEEA. CDR3 nucleotides: TGTGCCAGCAGCTTATTCTCGGGCAGGGGGTCTGGAAACATTCAGTACTTC. It is translated as CASSLFSGRGSGNIQYF.

This clone was recorded a few times. The V and J genes are TRBV29-1 and TRBJ2-1; 8 positions agree with TRBD1. The CDR3 extends over 12 amino acids. Germline CDR1 reads SQVTM; CDR2 reads ANQGSEA. Unmatched junction bases numbered 8, after V lost 8 bases and J lost 8 bases. The CDR3 DNA reads as TGCAGCTCTCACCAGGGGGCGGATGAGCAGTTCTTC. Protein sequence: CSSHQGADEQFF.

V is TRBV11-2 and J is TRBJ1-1, with a possible D match to TRBD1 (5 bases). Germline lookup yields CDR1 SGHAT and CDR2 FQNNGV. Deletions cut 5 bases from V and 6 bases from J, with 13 bases between. The CDR3 consists of 13 residues. The CDR3 bases are TGTGCCAGCAGCCCTCCGGGGGAGGCTGAAGCTTTCTTT. Protein sequence: CASSPPGEAEAFF.

This sequence joins TRBV3-1 (or the pseudogene TRBV3-2) and TRBJ1-2; the D is unclear. The CDR3 has 14 residues. The V end lost 0 bases, the J end lost 1 base, and 6 bases lay between the germline ends. CDR1 is LGHDT, CDR2 YNNKEL, per germline (reference sequence). CDR3 loop: CASSQEEINYGYTF. CDR3 coding DNA: TGTGCCAGCAGCCAAGAGGAGATTAACTATGGCTACACCTTC.

This clone was seen a handful of times. The chain uses TRBV18 and TRBJ1-5, with D possibly matching TRBD1 (6 bases). This CDR3 comprises 18 residues. Germline CDR1 KGHSH, CDR2 LQKENI. V lost 5 bases and J 7 bases, leaving 27 bases between the germline ends. Written as DNA, the CDR3 is TGTGCCAGCTCAAATCCTACCTCCGCGGGGGCGTCAGGCCAGCCCCAGCATTTT. Its translation is CASSNPTSAGASGQPQHF.

The rearrangement uses TRBV27 and TRBJ1-1; 10 bases line up with TRBD1. Trimming removed 6 bases from V and 5 bases from J; junction bases left unmatched: 3. From germline, CDR1 is MNHEY and CDR2 SMNVEV (reference sequence). The CDR3 sequence is 13 residues long. In nucleotides, the CDR3 is TGTGCCAGCAGGGGACAGGGGACTACTGAAGCTTTCTTT. Its translation: CASRGQGTTEAFF.

This clone is a singleton in its sample. The chain is built from TRBV24-1 and TRBJ2-1; the match to TRBD1 covers 7 bases. CDR3 length equals 15 residues. Trimming removed 3 bases from V and 6 bases from J; junction bases left unmatched: 7. Germline-derived CDR1 and CDR2 are KGHDR and SFDVKD. In nucleotides, the CDR3 is TGTGCCACCAGTGATGGTACAGGGGCTCCCAATGAGCAGTTCTTC. Amino acids: CATSDGTGAPNEQFF.

V and J are TRBV11-2 and TRBJ2-3, with D possibly TRBD1 on 6 matching bases. The CDR3 is 15 amino acids. Trimming shortened V by 1 base and J by 4 bases, and 12 bases separated the two germline ends. Germline V gene sequence: CDR1 SGHAT, CDR2 FQNNGV. For the CDR3, the DNA is TGTGCCAGCAGCTTAGGGCAGGGGTTCGCAGATACGCAGTATTTT. Its protein is CASSLGQGFADTQYF.

The chain couples TRBV19 to TRBJ1-2; 9 bases match TRBD1. The CDR3 has 14 residues. Germline loops: CDR1 LNHDA, CDR2 SQIVND (reference sequence). V was clipped by 7 bases and J by 4 bases; unmatched bases: 7. The CDR3 coding sequence is TGTGCCAGTACCTCGACAGGGGGTGTCTATGGCTACACCTTC. Its protein product is CASTSTGGVYGYTF.

The J gene is TRBJ2-3, the V gene TRBV7-9; the match to TRBD2 covers 11 bases. Germline V gene sequence: CDR1 SEHNR, CDR2 FQNEAQ (reference sequence). V was pared by 1 base and J by 6 bases, with 6 bases of the junction left unmatched. CDR3 length: 16 amino acids. CDR3 sequence: CASSLGGLAGSDTQYF. The CDR3 region has the DNA TGTGCCAGCAGCTTAGGTGGACTAGCGGGTTCGGATACGCAGTATTTT.

The CDR3 region is CASGGPRGNNEQFF. Here the CDR3 DNA reads TGTGCCAGCGGGGGGCCCAGGGGGAACAATGAGCAGTTCTTC. V and J are TRBV2 and TRBJ2-1; D possibly corresponds to TRBD1 (7 bases). The ends were cut back, 8 bases at V and 5 bases at J, with 16 bases in the middle. This CDR3 region has 14 residues. CDR1 and CDR2 (germline): SNHLY, FYNNEI.

The J gene is TRBJ1-5, the V gene TRBV14, with D possibly TRBD1 on 5 matching bases. From germline, CDR1 is SGHDN and CDR2 FVKESK. Trimming cost V 0 bases and J 0 bases, with 18 bases left between them. The CDR3 covers 19 residues. The CDR3 nucleotides read TGTGCCAGCAGCCAAGATGTTTTCCGGACACCGTATAGCAATCAGCCCCAGCATTTT. It specifies CASSQDVFRTPYSNQPQHF.

This clone was picked up one time. The chain uses TRBV10-2 and TRBJ2-7; 9 nucleotides match TRBD1. Germline CDR1 and CDR2: WSHSY and SAAADI. The CDR3 sequence is 14 residues long. Unmatched junction bases numbered 4, after V lost 6 bases and J lost 1 base. Here the CDR3 reads CASSPGQGSYEQYF. CDR3 coding DNA: TGCGCCAGCAGCCCGGGACAGGGTTCCTACGAGCAGTACTTC.